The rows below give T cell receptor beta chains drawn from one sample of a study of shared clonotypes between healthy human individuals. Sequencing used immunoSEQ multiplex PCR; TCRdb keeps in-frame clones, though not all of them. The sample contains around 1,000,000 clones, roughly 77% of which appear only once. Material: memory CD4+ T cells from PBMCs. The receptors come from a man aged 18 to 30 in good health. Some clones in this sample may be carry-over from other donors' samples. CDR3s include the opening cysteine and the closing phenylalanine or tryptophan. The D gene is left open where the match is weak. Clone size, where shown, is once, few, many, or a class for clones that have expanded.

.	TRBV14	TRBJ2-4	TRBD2	TGTGCCAGCAGCCGGGGGTTGAAACTAGCGCAAAACATTCAGTACTTC	CASSRGLKLAQNIQYF
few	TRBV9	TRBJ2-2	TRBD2	TGTGCCAGCAGCGTAGCAGGGGGACTAGCGGGAGCTGACGGGGAGCTGTTTTTT	CASSVAGGLAGADGELFF
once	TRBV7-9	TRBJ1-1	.	TGTGCCAGCAGCTTAGAGGGGGAAGCTTTCTTT	CASSLEGEAFF
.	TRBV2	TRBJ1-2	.	TGTGCCAGCAGCAGTGGTAAAGGGGGAGGCTATGGCTACACCTTC	CASSSGKGGGYGYTF
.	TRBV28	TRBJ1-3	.	TGTGCCAGCAGTTTTGCGGGGTCTGGAAACACCATATATTTT	CASSFAGSGNTIYF
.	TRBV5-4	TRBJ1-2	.	TGTGCCAGCAGCTCTGGACAGTACAACTATGGCTACACCTTC	CASSSGQYNYGYTF
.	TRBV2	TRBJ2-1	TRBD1	TGTGCCAGCAGAGGGACAGGGGGCCCCGGGTTGAGCGGGATCAATGAGCAGTTCTTC	CASRGTGGPGLSGINEQFF
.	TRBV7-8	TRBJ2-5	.	TGTGCCAGCAACATTCCCGCCAGCGGTGAAGAGACCCAGTACTTC	CASNIPASGEETQYF
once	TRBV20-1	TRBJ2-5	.	TGCAGTGCATCGCCAGCGGAGACCCAGTACTTC	CSASPAETQYF
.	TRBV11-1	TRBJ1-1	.	TGTGCCAGCAGCTTAGGTCGGGGGGGCACTGAAGCTTTCTTT	CASSLGRGGTEAFF
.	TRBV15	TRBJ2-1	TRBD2	TGTGCCACCAGCTCGGGGGAGGGCCGTGGTGAGCAGTTCTTC	CATSSGEGRGEQFF
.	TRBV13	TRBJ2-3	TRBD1	TGTGCCAGCAGTCGACAGGGGGCCACGCAGTATTTT	CASSRQGATQYF
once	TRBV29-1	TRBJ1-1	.	TGCAGCGGACATAGCTACCCGACTGAAGCTTTCTTT	CSGHSYPTEAFF
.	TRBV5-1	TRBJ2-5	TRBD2	TGCGCCAGCAGCTTGGGCGCTAGCGGGGGACAAGAGACCCAGTACTTC	CASSLGASGGQETQYF
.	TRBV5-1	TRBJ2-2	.	TGCGCCAGCAGCGCTACCTGGGGGAACACCGGGGAGCTGTTTTTT	CASSATWGNTGELFF
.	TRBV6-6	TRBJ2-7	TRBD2	TGTGCCAGCAGGCAGACTAGCGGGAGCTACGAGCAGTACTTC	CASRQTSGSYEQYF
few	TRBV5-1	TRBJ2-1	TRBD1	TGCGCCAGTTCGACAGGGAAGGACAATGAGCAGTTCTTC	CASSTGKDNEQFF
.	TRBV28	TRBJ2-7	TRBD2	TGTGCCAGCAGAGGAGCGGGGGCCTCCTACGAGCAGTACTTC	CASRGAGASYEQYF
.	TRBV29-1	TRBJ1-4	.	TGCAGCGTGGGACGGACGCTTGAAAAACTGTTTTTT	CSVGRTLEKLFF
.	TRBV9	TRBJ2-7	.	TGTGCCAGCAGCGTAGGAGGTGGCACAAGCTCCTACGAGCAGTACTTC	CASSVGGGTSSYEQYF
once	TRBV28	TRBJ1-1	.	TGTGCCAGCAGTTTAGCGGGAACAGGGAAGAGGACTGAAGCTTTCTTT	CASSLAGTGKRTEAFF
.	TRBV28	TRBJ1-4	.	TGTGCCAGCAGTTTATTGGGAGGGCAGGAAAAACTGTTTTTT	CASSLLGGQEKLFF
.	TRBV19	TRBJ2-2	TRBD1	TGTGCCAGTATAACACAGGGGGCAGCCCCCGGGGAGCTGTTTTTT	CASITQGAAPGELFF
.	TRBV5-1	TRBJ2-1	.	TGCGCCAGCAGCTTGTGGGGGCCAGGCAATGAGCAGTTCTTC	CASSLWGPGNEQFF
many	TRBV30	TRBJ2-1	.	TGTGCCTGGAGTGTAGGCCAGCATGAGCAGTTCTTC	CAWSVGQHEQFF
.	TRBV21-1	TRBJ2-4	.	TGTGCCAGCAGCAGACCCAGGTGGGAGCGAGGGGTAGCCAAAAACATTCAGTACTTC	CASSRPRWERGVAKNIQYF
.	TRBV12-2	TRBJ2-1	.	TGTGCAAGTCGCGACCAAGGGTGCCTAGCGGGAGGCTCCTACAATGAGCAGTTCTTC	CASRDQGCLAGGSYNEQFF
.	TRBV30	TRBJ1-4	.	TGTGCCTGGGGCCGAGGAGGGGATAATGAAAAACTGTTTTTT	CAWGRGGDNEKLFF